Listed below are T cell receptor beta chains from one sample, sequenced in a study of blood T cell repertoires in COVID-19. The protocol was immunoSEQ multiplex PCR, while the TCRdb copy is restricted to in-frame clones and leaves out a portion. The sample carries about 240,000 clones, approximately 85% recorded once. Sequenced: peripheral blood. Source of these receptors: a man older than 75 with acute or convalescent COVID-19. CDR3s include the opening cysteine and the closing phenylalanine or tryptophan. The D gene is left open where the match is weak. The listing skips clone size in some rows; elsewhere it reads once, few, many or a size class.

clone_size: -; j_call: TRBJ2-2; v_call: TRBV19; d_call: TRBD1; cdr3_nt: TGTGCCAGTAGTATCAGGGGGCAAGGGGCCGGGGAGCTGTTTTTT; cdr3_aa: CASSIRGQGAGELFF
clone_size: once; j_call: TRBJ1-5; v_call: TRBV19; d_call: -; cdr3_nt: TGTGCCAGTAGTCTTGGATTCTTGGGCCATGATCAGCCCCAGCATTTT; cdr3_aa: CASSLGFLGHDQPQHF
clone_size: -; j_call: TRBJ1-3; v_call: TRBV28; d_call: TRBD1; cdr3_nt: TGTGCCAGCAGTCCGACAGGGTTTTTTGGAAACACCATATATTTT; cdr3_aa: CASSPTGFFGNTIYF
clone_size: once; j_call: TRBJ2-2; v_call: TRBV6-1; d_call: -; cdr3_nt: TGTGCCAGCAGTGAGAGGGAGGCCGGGGAGCTGTTTTTT; cdr3_aa: CASSEREAGELFF
clone_size: -; j_call: TRBJ1-2; v_call: TRBV28; d_call: -; cdr3_nt: TGTGCCAGCACGGGGATGAGCTATGGCTACACCTTC; cdr3_aa: CASTGMSYGYTF
clone_size: few; j_call: TRBJ1-3; v_call: TRBV5-4; d_call: -; cdr3_nt: TGTGCCAGCAGCTTTGCAGAAGGAAACACCATATATTTT; cdr3_aa: CASSFAEGNTIYF
clone_size: -; j_call: TRBJ2-7; v_call: TRBV4-1; d_call: -; cdr3_nt: TGCGCCAGCAGCCAAGATAAGAACTTGAGGCAGTACTTC; cdr3_aa: CASSQDKNLRQYF
clone_size: -; j_call: TRBJ2-5; v_call: TRBV11-3; d_call: -; cdr3_nt: TGTGCCAGCAGCCCTGGGGCGTCGGAGACCCAGTACTTC; cdr3_aa: CASSPGASETQYF
clone_size: -; j_call: TRBJ1-5; v_call: TRBV27; d_call: -; cdr3_nt: TGTGCCAGTACTGCCGGGGGAGTCAATCAGCCCCAGCATTTT; cdr3_aa: CASTAGGVNQPQHF
clone_size: few; j_call: TRBJ2-7; v_call: TRBV29-1; d_call: -; cdr3_nt: TGCAGCGTCGGTAGAGGTCGCGAGCAGTACTTC; cdr3_aa: CSVGRGREQYF
clone_size: -; j_call: TRBJ2-3; v_call: TRBV4-2; d_call: -; cdr3_nt: TGTGCCAGCCGGGGGGCAGGGTCCCCAGATACGCAGTATTTT; cdr3_aa: CASRGAGSPDTQYF
clone_size: -; j_call: TRBJ1-1; v_call: TRBV5-6; d_call: -; cdr3_nt: TGTGCCAGCAGCTTGATACAGACGAACACTGAAGCTTTCTTT; cdr3_aa: CASSLIQTNTEAFF
clone_size: -; j_call: TRBJ2-7; v_call: TRBV5-6; d_call: TRBD1; cdr3_nt: TGTGCCAGCAGAACCCGGGACAGGGTCTACGAGCAGTACTTC; cdr3_aa: CASRTRDRVYEQYF
clone_size: few; j_call: TRBJ2-1; v_call: TRBV28; d_call: -; cdr3_nt: TGTGCCAGCAGCCGAGCGGGCCAATACAATGAGCAGTTCTTC; cdr3_aa: CASSRAGQYNEQFF
clone_size: -; j_call: TRBJ1-4; v_call: TRBV7-2; d_call: -; cdr3_nt: TGTGCCAGCAGCTTAGGGGGCGCGAATGAAAAACTGTTTTTT; cdr3_aa: CASSLGGANEKLFF
clone_size: -; j_call: TRBJ1-4; v_call: TRBV28; d_call: TRBD1; cdr3_nt: TGTGCCAGCAGTCCGCCGACAGGGGGTAATGAAAAACTGTTTTTT; cdr3_aa: CASSPPTGGNEKLFF
clone_size: -; j_call: TRBJ1-3; v_call: TRBV25-1; d_call: TRBD1; cdr3_nt: TGTGCCACCCAGAGAACAGGGGCGACTTTCTCTGGAAACACCATATATTTT; cdr3_aa: CATQRTGATFSGNTIYF
clone_size: many; j_call: TRBJ2-7; v_call: TRBV2; d_call: -; cdr3_nt: TGTGCCAGCAGTAGTAGAGGGCCCCTCTACGAGCAGTACTTC; cdr3_aa: CASSSRGPLYEQYF
clone_size: -; j_call: TRBJ1-1; v_call: TRBV6-5; d_call: -; cdr3_nt: TGTGCCAGCAGTTACGCGGACAGTAACACTGAAGCTTTCTTT; cdr3_aa: CASSYADSNTEAFF
clone_size: few; j_call: TRBJ1-5; v_call: TRBV29-1; d_call: TRBD1; cdr3_nt: TGCAGCGTGAGGGTCCAGGGGGGTGATCAGCCCCAGCATTTT; cdr3_aa: CSVRVQGGDQPQHF
clone_size: -; j_call: TRBJ1-2; v_call: TRBV7-9; d_call: -; cdr3_nt: TGTGCCAGCAGCTTAGTCGAAGGGGTTGGCTACACCTTC; cdr3_aa: CASSLVEGVGYTF
clone_size: once; j_call: TRBJ1-2; v_call: TRBV4-2; d_call: TRBD1; cdr3_nt: TGTGCCAGCAGCCAAAAGTCCCAGACAGGGTCGGATGGCTACACCTTC; cdr3_aa: CASSQKSQTGSDGYTF
clone_size: -; j_call: TRBJ1-6; v_call: TRBV3-1/TRBV3-2; d_call: -; cdr3_nt: TGTGCCAGCAGCCAGCAAAGAGATTCACCCCTCCACTTT; cdr3_aa: CASSQQRDSPLHF
clone_size: -; j_call: TRBJ2-3; v_call: TRBV13; d_call: -; cdr3_nt: TGTGCCAGCAGCCTTCCGGACAAAACAGATACGCAGTATTTT; cdr3_aa: CASSLPDKTDTQYF
clone_size: -; j_call: TRBJ2-3; v_call: TRBV2; d_call: TRBD2; cdr3_nt: TGTGCCAGCGGCGGACTAGCGGGGCCAGATACGCAGTATTTT; cdr3_aa: CASGGLAGPDTQYF
clone_size: few; j_call: TRBJ1-1; v_call: TRBV10-1; d_call: -; cdr3_nt: TGCGCCAGCAGTGGGGGCCCGAACACTGAAGCTTTCTTT; cdr3_aa: CASSGGPNTEAFF
clone_size: -; j_call: TRBJ2-5; v_call: TRBV7-2; d_call: -; cdr3_nt: TGTGCCAGCAGCTTACAGGGGAGCCAAGAGACCCAGTACTTC; cdr3_aa: CASSLQGSQETQYF
clone_size: -; j_call: TRBJ1-1; v_call: TRBV28; d_call: TRBD1; cdr3_nt: TGTGCCAGCAGGACACCCGGGACAGGGACTGAAGCTTTCTTT; cdr3_aa: CASRTPGTGTEAFF
clone_size: -; j_call: TRBJ2-7; v_call: TRBV28; d_call: -; cdr3_nt: TGTGCCAGCAGCCTAAACGATCCCTACGAGCAGTACTTC; cdr3_aa: CASSLNDPYEQYF
clone_size: -; j_call: TRBJ1-5; v_call: TRBV5-6; d_call: -; cdr3_nt: TGTGCCAGCAGCTGGGGCCCCGCGGCGAATCAGCCCCAGCATTTT; cdr3_aa: CASSWGPAANQPQHF
clone_size: -; j_call: TRBJ2-1; v_call: TRBV3-1/TRBV3-2; d_call: -; cdr3_nt: TGTGCCAGCAGCCAAGATTTACCAGGGACTGGGGATGAGCAGTTCTTC; cdr3_aa: CASSQDLPGTGDEQFF
clone_size: -; j_call: TRBJ1-1; v_call: TRBV3-1/TRBV3-2; d_call: -; cdr3_nt: TGTGCCAGCAGCCCGCAAAGGGGGACTGAAGCTTTCTTT; cdr3_aa: CASSPQRGTEAFF
clone_size: -; j_call: TRBJ1-1; v_call: TRBV11-3; d_call: -; cdr3_nt: TGTGCCAGCAGCCAAACCCCAGGGGATACTGAAGCTTTCTTT; cdr3_aa: CASSQTPGDTEAFF
clone_size: once; j_call: TRBJ2-7; v_call: TRBV5-1; d_call: -; cdr3_nt: TGCGCCAGCAGAACCGGGACACTGAGCTCCTACGAGCAGTACTTC; cdr3_aa: CASRTGTLSSYEQYF
clone_size: few; j_call: TRBJ1-2; v_call: TRBV5-1; d_call: TRBD1; cdr3_nt: TGCGCCAGCAGCTTGGACGGGACAGGGAAATGGCGTGGCTACACCTTC; cdr3_aa: CASSLDGTGKWRGYTF
clone_size: few; j_call: TRBJ1-3; v_call: TRBV28; d_call: -; cdr3_nt: TGTGCCAGCAGTTTCGGGGGAGTAGGAAACACCATATATTTT; cdr3_aa: CASSFGGVGNTIYF
clone_size: -; j_call: TRBJ1-2; v_call: TRBV2; d_call: -; cdr3_nt: TGTGCCAGCTCGGGGGGCGGACGTAACTATGGCTACACCTTC; cdr3_aa: CASSGGGRNYGYTF
clone_size: once; j_call: TRBJ1-1; v_call: TRBV25-1; d_call: -; cdr3_nt: TGTGCCAGCAGTTCCGAGGGCCCAGGTGAAGCTTTCTTT; cdr3_aa: CASSSEGPGEAFF
clone_size: -; j_call: TRBJ2-1; v_call: TRBV3-1/TRBV3-2; d_call: TRBD1; cdr3_nt: TGTGCCAGCAGCCCCCAGGGGGTTTACAATGAGCAGTTCTTC; cdr3_aa: CASSPQGVYNEQFF
clone_size: few; j_call: TRBJ1-2; v_call: TRBV7-2; d_call: TRBD1; cdr3_nt: TGTGCCAGCGCCCGAGGCGGGACAGTTAACTATGGCTACACCTTC; cdr3_aa: CASARGGTVNYGYTF
clone_size: -; j_call: TRBJ1-1; v_call: TRBV5-4; d_call: -; cdr3_nt: TGTGCCAGCAGCTTGCCGACAGCCACTGAAGCTTTCTTT; cdr3_aa: CASSLPTATEAFF
clone_size: once; j_call: TRBJ1-6; v_call: TRBV9; d_call: -; cdr3_nt: TGTGCCAGCAGCGCCCGGACAGCAGACTTATCACCCCTCCACTTT; cdr3_aa: CASSARTADLSPLHF